The subject of this entry is one TCR beta chain. Its antigen remains unknown. This sample is part of a study of CXCR3-negative and CXCR3-positive naive CD8 T cells. Study-level points and caveats: Partial loss of CXCR3 expression followed cryopreservation; most assays used fresh PBMCs. Diversity ran similarly high across both naive subsets but far lower in memory CD8+ cells. CXCR3-expressing naive cells carried TRB CDR3s more hydrophobic than those of CXCR3-negative naive cells.

Germline V gene lookup returns CDR1 SGHTA and CDR2 FQGNSA. The CDR3 is made up of 17 amino acids. Naive cells were sorted as CD45RO-, CCR7+, CD27+ and CD95-. All TRB cDNA libraries came from 5' RACE performed with UMI labels. TCRdb reprocessed the 5' RACE reads and stores each CDR3 protein as one record, lacking DNA. The clone table shows 84,000 or so distinct CDR3 sequences, with the ten largest holding approximately 0.5%. Sequencing was carried out using naive CXCR3+ CD8+ T cells from blood. Subset denoted: CD45RO-CCR7+CD27+CD95- naive CD8+ T cells expressing CXCR3 (TNR3+). This TCR came from a human donor in good health. Some clones in this sample may be carry-over from other donors' samples. The chain recombines TRBV7-2 with TRBJ2-3; TCRdb calls TRBD1, which cannot be checked without DNA. The CDR3 loop reads CASSLDSRGFSTDTQYF.